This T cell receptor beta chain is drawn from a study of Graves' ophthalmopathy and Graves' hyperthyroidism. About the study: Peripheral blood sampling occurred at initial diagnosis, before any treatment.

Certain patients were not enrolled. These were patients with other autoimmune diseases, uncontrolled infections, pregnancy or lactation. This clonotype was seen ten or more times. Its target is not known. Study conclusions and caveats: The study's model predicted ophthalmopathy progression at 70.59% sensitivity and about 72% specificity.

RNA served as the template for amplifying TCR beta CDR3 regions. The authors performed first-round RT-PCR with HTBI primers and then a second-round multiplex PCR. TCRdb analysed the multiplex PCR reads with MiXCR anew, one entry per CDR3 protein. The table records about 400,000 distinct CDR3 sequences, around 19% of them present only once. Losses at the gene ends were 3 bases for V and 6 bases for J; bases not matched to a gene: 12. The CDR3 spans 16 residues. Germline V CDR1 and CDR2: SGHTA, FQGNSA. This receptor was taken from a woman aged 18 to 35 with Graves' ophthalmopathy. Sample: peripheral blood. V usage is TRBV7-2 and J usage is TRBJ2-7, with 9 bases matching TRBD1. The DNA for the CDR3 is TGTGCCAGCAGCTTCTGGGAGGGACAGGGAGGGGGCGAGCAGTACTTC. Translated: CASSFWEGQGGGEQYF.